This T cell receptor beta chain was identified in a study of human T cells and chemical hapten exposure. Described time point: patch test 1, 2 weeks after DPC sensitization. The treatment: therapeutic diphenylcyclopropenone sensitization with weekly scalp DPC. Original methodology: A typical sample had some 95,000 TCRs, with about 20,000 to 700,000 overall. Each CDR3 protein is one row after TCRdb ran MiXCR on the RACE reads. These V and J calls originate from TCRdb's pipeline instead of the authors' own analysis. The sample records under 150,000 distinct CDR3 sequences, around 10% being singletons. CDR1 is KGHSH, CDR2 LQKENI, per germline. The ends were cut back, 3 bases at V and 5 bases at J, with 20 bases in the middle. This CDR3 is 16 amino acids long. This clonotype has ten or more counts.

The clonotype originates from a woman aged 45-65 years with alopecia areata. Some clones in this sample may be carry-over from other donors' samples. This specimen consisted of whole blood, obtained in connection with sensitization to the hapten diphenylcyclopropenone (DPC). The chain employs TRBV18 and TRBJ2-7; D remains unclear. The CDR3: CASSPVGGSGLHEQYF. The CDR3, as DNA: TGTGCCAGCTCACCGGTAGGTGGCTCGGGCCTACACGAGCAGTACTTC.